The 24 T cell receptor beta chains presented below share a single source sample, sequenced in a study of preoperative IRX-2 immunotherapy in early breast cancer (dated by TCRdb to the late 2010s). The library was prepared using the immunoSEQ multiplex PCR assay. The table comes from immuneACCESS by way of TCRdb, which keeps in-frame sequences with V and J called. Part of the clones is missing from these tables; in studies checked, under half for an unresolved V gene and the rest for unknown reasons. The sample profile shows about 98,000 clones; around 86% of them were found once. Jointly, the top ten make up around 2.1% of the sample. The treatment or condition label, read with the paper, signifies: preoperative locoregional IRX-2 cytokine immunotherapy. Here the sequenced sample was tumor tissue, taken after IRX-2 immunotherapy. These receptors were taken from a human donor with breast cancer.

Written as DNA, the CDR3 is TGCGCCAGCAGCTTGGCCTTAGGATTAGATGAAAAACTGTTTTTT. This codes for CASSLALGLDEKLFF. The gene calls are TRBV5-1 and TRBJ1-4; no clear D. Trimming left V 0 bases short and J 6 bases short, with 12 bases between. Germline V CDR1 and CDR2: SGHRS, YFSETQ. The CDR3 covers 15 residues.

Written as DNA, the CDR3 is TGTGCCAGTAGTGCCCGGGACTCTCTGTGGGAGACCCAGTACTTC. Protein: CASSARDSLWETQYF. The chain combines TRBV19 with TRBJ2-5; a possible D gene is TRBD2 (6 bases). This CDR3 contains 15 residues. Germline-derived CDR1 and CDR2 are LNHDA and SQIVND (reference sequence). Trimming stripped 5 bases from V and 5 bases from J, with 18 bases between. Full variable domain (remainder filled in from reference TRBV19 and TRBJ2-5): DGGITQSPKYLFRKEGQNVTLSCEQNLNHDAMYWYRQDPGQGLRLIYYSQIVNDFQKGDIAEGYSVSREKKESFPLTVTSAQKNPTAFYLCASSARDSLWETQYFGPGTRLLVL.

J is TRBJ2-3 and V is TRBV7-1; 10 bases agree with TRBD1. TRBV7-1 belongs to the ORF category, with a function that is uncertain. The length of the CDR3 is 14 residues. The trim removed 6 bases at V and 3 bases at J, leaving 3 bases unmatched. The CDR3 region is CASRDRGITDTQYF. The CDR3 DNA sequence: TGTGCCAGCAGGGACAGGGGGATAACAGATACGCAGTATTTT.

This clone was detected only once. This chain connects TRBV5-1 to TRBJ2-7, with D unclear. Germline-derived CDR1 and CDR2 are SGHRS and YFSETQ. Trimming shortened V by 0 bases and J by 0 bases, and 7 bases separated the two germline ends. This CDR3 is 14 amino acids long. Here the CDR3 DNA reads TGCGCCAGCAGCTTGGCTCCAGGCTCCTACGAGCAGTACTTC. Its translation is CASSLAPGSYEQYF.

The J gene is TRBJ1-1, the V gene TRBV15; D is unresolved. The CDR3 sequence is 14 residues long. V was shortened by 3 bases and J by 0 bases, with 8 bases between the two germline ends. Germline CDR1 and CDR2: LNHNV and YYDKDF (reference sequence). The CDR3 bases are TGTGCCACCAGCAGGCGGGCAGTGAACACTGAAGCTTTCTTT. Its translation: CATSRRAVNTEAFF. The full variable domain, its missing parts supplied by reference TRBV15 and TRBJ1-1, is DAMVIQNPRYQVTQFGKPVTLSCSQTLNHNVMYWYQQKSSQAPKLLFHYYDKDFNNEADTPDNFQSRRPNTSFCFLDIRSPGLGDTAMYLCATSRRAVNTEAFFGQGTRLTVV.

The CDR3 nucleotides read TGCGCCAGCAGCTGGACAGGGGGCTCCTACGAGCAGTACTTC. It yields the protein CASSWTGGSYEQYF. The chain combines TRBV23-1 with TRBJ2-7; TRBD1 matches 10 bases. TRBV23-1 carries the ORF label, with uncertain function. The CDR3 is made up of 14 amino acids. Losses at the gene ends were 6 bases for V and 0 bases for J; bases not matched to a gene: 2.

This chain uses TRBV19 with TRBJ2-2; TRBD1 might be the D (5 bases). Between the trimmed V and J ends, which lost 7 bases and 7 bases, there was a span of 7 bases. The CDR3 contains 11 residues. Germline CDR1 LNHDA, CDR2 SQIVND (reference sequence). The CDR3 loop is CASTGYGELFF. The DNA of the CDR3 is TGTGCCAGTACAGGGTACGGGGAGCTGTTTTTT. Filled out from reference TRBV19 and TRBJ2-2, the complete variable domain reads DGGITQSPKYLFRKEGQNVTLSCEQNLNHDAMYWYRQDPGQGLRLIYYSQIVNDFQKGDIAEGYSVSREKKESFPLTVTSAQKNPTAFYLCASTGYGELFFGEGSRLTVL.

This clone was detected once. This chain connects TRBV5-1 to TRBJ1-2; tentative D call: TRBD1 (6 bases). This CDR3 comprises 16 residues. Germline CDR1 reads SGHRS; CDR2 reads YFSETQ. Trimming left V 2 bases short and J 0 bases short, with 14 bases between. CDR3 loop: CASSFGRTETNYGYTF. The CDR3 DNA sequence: TGCGCCAGCAGCTTTGGTAGGACAGAAACTAACTATGGCTACACCTTC.

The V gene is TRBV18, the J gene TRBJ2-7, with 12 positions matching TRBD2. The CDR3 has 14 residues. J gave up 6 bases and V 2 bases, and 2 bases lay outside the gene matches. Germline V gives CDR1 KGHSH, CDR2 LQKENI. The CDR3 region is CASSPGLAGREQYF. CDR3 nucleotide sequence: TGTGCCAGCTCACCAGGACTAGCGGGACGCGAGCAGTACTTC. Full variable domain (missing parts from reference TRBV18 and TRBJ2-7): NAGVMQNPRHLVRRRGQEARLRCSPMKGHSHVYWYRQLPEEGLKFMVYLQKENIIDESGMPKERFSAEFPKEGPSILRIQQVVRGDSAAYFCASSPGLAGREQYFGPGTRLTVT.

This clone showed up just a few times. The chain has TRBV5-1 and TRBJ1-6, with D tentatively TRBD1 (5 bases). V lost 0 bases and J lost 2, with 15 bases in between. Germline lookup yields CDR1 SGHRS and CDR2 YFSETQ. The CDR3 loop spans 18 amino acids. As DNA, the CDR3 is TGCGCCAGCAGCTTGGAGGGGCCCCTCCGGGCCTATAATTCACCCCTCCACTTT. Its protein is CASSLEGPLRAYNSPLHF.

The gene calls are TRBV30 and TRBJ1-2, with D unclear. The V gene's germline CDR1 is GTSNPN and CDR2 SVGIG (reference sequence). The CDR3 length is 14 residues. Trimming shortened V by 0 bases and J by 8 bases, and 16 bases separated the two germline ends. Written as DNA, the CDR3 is TGTGCCTGGAGTGTTTGGGGAAGGCAAAGCGGCTACACCTTC. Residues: CAWSVWGRQSGYTF.

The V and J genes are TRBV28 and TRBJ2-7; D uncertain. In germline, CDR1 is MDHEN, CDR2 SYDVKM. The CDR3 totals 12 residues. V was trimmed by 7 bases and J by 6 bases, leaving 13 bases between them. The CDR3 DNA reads TGTGCCAGCACCTTCCCGGGTTCCGAGCAGTACTTC. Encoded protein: CASTFPGSEQYF.

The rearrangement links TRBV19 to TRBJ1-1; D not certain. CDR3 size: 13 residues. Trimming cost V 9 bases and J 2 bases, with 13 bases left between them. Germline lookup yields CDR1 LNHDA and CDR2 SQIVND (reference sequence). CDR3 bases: TGTGCCAGCCGCCCGGGTCTAAACACTGAAGCTTTCTTT. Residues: CASRPGLNTEAFF.

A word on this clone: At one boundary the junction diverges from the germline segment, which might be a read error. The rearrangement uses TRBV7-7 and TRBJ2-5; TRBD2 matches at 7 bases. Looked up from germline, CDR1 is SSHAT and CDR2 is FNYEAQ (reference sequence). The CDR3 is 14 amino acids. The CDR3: CASSPAGRVETQYF. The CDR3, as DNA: TGTGCTAGCAGTCCGGCAGGGAGGGTGGAGACCCAGTACTTC.

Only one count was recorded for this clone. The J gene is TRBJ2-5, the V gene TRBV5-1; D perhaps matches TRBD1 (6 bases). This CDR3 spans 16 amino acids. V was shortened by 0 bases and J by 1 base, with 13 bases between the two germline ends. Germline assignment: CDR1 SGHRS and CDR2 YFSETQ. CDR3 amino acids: CASSLAGLGAQETQYF. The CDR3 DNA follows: TGCGCCAGCAGCTTGGCGGGTTTGGGGGCCCAAGAGACCCAGTACTTC. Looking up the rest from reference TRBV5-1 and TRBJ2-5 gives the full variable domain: KAGVTQTPRYLIKTRGQQVTLSCSPISGHRSVSWYQQTPGQGLQFLFEYFSETQRNKGNFPGRFSGRQFSNSRSEMNVSTLELGDSALYLCASSLAGLGAQETQYFGPGTRLLVL.

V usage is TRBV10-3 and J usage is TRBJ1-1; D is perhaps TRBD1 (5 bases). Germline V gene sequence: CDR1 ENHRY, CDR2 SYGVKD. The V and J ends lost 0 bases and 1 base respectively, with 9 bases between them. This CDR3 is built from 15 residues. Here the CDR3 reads CAISESGQGNTEAFF. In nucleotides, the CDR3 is TGTGCCATCAGTGAGTCAGGGCAGGGGAACACTGAAGCTTTCTTT.

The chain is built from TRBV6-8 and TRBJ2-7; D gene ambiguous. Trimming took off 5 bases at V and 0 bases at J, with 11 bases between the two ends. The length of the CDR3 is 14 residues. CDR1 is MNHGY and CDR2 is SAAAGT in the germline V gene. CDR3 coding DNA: TGTGCCAGCAGTCAAACTTCCTTCTCCTACGAGCAGTACTTC. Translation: CASSQTSFSYEQYF.

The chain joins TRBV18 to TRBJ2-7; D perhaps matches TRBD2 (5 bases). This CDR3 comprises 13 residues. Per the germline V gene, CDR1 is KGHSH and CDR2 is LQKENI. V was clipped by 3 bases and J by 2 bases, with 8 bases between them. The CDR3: CASSPLGAYEQYF. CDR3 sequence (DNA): TGTGCCAGCTCACCCCTCGGGGCCTACGAGCAGTACTTC. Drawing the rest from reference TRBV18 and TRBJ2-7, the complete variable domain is NAGVMQNPRHLVRRRGQEARLRCSPMKGHSHVYWYRQLPEEGLKFMVYLQKENIIDESGMPKERFSAEFPKEGPSILRIQQVVRGDSAAYFCASSPLGAYEQYFGPGTRLTVT.

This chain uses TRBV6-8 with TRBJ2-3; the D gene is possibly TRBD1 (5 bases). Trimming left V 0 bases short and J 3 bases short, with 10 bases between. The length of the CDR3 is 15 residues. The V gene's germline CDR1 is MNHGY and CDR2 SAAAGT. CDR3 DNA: TGTGCCAGCAGTTACTCGGGGCAGGGAACAGATACGCAGTATTTT. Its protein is CASSYSGQGTDTQYF.

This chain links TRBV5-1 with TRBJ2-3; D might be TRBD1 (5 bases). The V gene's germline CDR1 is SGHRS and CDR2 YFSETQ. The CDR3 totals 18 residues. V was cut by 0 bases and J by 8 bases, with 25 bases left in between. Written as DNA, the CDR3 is TGCGCCAGCAGCTTGGAAGAGTTTGGTACAGGCCTCACTGGTACGCAGTATTTT. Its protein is CASSLEEFGTGLTGTQYF.

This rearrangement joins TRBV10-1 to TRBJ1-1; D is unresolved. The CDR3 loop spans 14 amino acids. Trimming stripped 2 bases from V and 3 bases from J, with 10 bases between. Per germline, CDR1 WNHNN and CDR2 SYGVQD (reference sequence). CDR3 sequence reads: CASSEGGMDTEAFF. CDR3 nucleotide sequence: TGCGCCAGCAGTGAGGGCGGGATGGACACTGAAGCTTTCTTT.

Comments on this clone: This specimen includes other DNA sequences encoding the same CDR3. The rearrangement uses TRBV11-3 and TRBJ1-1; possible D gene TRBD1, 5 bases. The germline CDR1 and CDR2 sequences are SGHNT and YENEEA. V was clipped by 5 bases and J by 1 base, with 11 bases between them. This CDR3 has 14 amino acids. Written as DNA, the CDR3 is TGTGCCAGCAGCCTATCCGGGGCGAACACTGAAGCTTTCTTT. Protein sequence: CASSLSGANTEAFF.

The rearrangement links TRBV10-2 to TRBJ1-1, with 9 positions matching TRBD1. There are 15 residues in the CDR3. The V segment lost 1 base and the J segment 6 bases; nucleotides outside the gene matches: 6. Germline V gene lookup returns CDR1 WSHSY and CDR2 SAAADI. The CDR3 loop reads CASSEFDRGRPEAFF. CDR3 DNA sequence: TGCGCCAGCAGTGAGTTTGACAGGGGGAGACCTGAAGCTTTCTTT.

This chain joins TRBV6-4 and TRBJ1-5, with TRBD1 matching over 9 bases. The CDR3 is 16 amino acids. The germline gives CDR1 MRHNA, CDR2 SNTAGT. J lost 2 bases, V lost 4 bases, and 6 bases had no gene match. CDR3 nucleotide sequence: TGTGCCAGCAGTGGAACGGGACAGGGTCGCAATCAGCCCCAGCATTTT. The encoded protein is CASSGTGQGRNQPQHF.